The 17 T cell receptor beta chains presented below share a single source sample, sequenced in a study of blood T cell repertoires in COVID-19. Clones were read by immunoSEQ multiplex PCR, and TCRdb kept only the in-frame ones, dropping some. Here the sample spans some 100,000 clones, about 86% being singletons. Sequencing used PBMCs or T cells enriched from blood (not recorded which). These receptors were taken from a woman aged 50 to 60 who had recovered from COVID-19.

The chain employs TRBV28 and TRBJ2-4, with 8 bases that match TRBD2. Germline CDR1 MDHEN, CDR2 SYDVKM. Trimming cost V 6 bases and J 0 bases; bases outside gene matches: 4. This CDR3 has 15 residues. The CDR3 sequence is CASSPGGAAKNIQYF. The CDR3 DNA reads as TGTGCCAGCAGCCCCGGGGGGGCAGCCAAAAACATTCAGTACTTC.

This clone was found once. This chain links TRBV9 with TRBJ1-1; D is uncertain. The germline V gene has CDR1 SGDLS and CDR2 YYNGEE. Trimming stripped 4 bases from V and 5 bases from J, with 18 bases between. The CDR3 has 15 amino acids. CDR3 sequence (DNA): TGTGCCAGCAGCCCCGAGGCGGCGGGATGGACTGAAGCTTTCTTT. It is translated as CASSPEAAGWTEAFF.

V and J are TRBV24-1 and TRBJ2-3; TRBD1 is a possible D gene (6 bases). Deletions cut 5 bases from V and 2 bases from J, with 13 bases between. Per germline, CDR1 KGHDR and CDR2 SFDVKD. The CDR3 is 15 residues long. The CDR3 region has the DNA TGTGCCACCAGTGTCTGGCAGGGGAACACAGATACGCAGTATTTT. Its protein is CATSVWQGNTDTQYF.

About this clone itself: One junction end disagrees with the germline gene, perhaps due to a read error. This rearrangement joins TRBV7-3 to TRBJ2-2; 9 bases align to TRBD2. Per germline, CDR1 SGHTA and CDR2 FQGTGA. This CDR3 region has 16 residues. CDR3 coding DNA: TGTGCCAGCAGCTTAACATCAGGGACTAGCCTCCGGGGAGCTGTTTTT. It is translated as CASSLTSGTSLRGAVF.

The V call is TRBV11-2, the J call TRBJ1-5; D not resolved. V was shortened by 2 bases and J by 5 bases, with 7 bases between the two germline ends. This CDR3 is built from 13 residues. Germline CDR1 and CDR2: SGHAT and FQNNGV. The CDR3 nucleotides read TGTGCCAGCAGCTTAAATCAGGATCAGCCCCAGCATTTT. Protein product: CASSLNQDQPQHF.

This chain uses TRBV27 with TRBJ1-2; TRBD1 matches at 8 bases. The junction had 3 bases not matched to a gene; V was cut back by 1 base and J by 8 bases. The CDR3 is 13 residues long. Germline CDR1 is MNHEY and CDR2 is SMNVEV (reference sequence). The DNA of the CDR3 is TGTGCCAGCAGTTTATGGCAGGGGGCCGGCTACACCTTC. Its translation is CASSLWQGAGYTF.

This clone was counted a few times. V and J are TRBV19 and TRBJ1-1, with 7 bases that match TRBD1. The CDR3 runs to 14 residues. Germline-derived CDR1 and CDR2 are LNHDA and SQIVND (reference sequence). Losses at the gene ends were 4 bases for V and 0 bases for J; bases not matched to a gene: 2. This CDR3 is CASSRGGLNTEAFF. DNA of the CDR3: TGTGCCAGTAGTAGAGGGGGCTTGAACACTGAAGCTTTCTTT.

J is TRBJ2-1 and V is TRBV4-1, with a weak D call TRBD1 (6 bases). The germline gives CDR1 MGHRA, CDR2 YSYEKL. The V end lost 6 bases, the J end lost 7 bases, and 13 bases lay between the germline ends. The CDR3 consists of 13 residues. The CDR3 DNA reads TGCGCCAGCAGTGTATTTAGGGGGAATGAGCAGTTCTTC. Its translation: CASSVFRGNEQFF.

The chain employs TRBV10-1 and TRBJ2-5; tentatively, D is TRBD1 (5 bases). The germline V and J ends were trimmed by 6 bases and 2 bases, with 10 bases remaining between them. The germline V gene encodes CDR1 WNHNN and CDR2 SYGVQD (reference sequence). This CDR3 comprises 13 residues. The CDR3 is CASSAGLQETQYF. The CDR3 coding sequence is TGCGCCAGCAGCGCAGGGTTACAAGAGACCCAGTACTTC.

V usage is TRBV6-1 and J usage is TRBJ2-7, with 11 nucleotides matching TRBD2. Germline V gene sequence: CDR1 MNHNS, CDR2 SASEGT. This CDR3 has 18 amino acids. Germline trimming cut 1 base from V and 5 bases from J; bases unmatched to any gene: 13. This CDR3 reads CASSEGASGRRFDHEQYF. The CDR3, as DNA: TGTGCCAGCAGTGAAGGGGCTAGCGGGAGGAGGTTCGACCACGAGCAGTACTTC.

This clone showed up just a few times. Other nucleotide sequences from this sample produce the same CDR3. The chain is built from TRBV27 and TRBJ2-7; TRBD2 might be the D (7 bases). The V gene's germline CDR1 is MNHEY and CDR2 SMNVEV (reference sequence). Trimming shortened V by 2 bases and J by 4 bases, and 9 bases separated the two germline ends. This CDR3 has 13 amino acids. The CDR3 DNA reads TGTGCCAGCAGTTTAAGGGGGGGTTACGAGCAGTACTTC. As protein: CASSLRGGYEQYF.

This CDR3 is CASSFTAGESYEQYF. Written as DNA, the CDR3 is TGTGCCAGCAGCTTTACTGCGGGAGAATCCTACGAGCAGTACTTC. The chain joins TRBV11-2 to TRBJ2-7; 7 bases align to TRBD2. CDR3 size: 15 residues. With 3 bases clipped from V and 1 base from J, the junction kept 6 bases outside the gene matches. CDR1 and CDR2 (germline): SGHAT, FQNNGV.

The chain joins TRBV11-2 to TRBJ1-1; D is possibly TRBD1 (5 bases). V dropped 1 base and J dropped 0 bases, with 9 bases sitting between them. The V gene's germline CDR1 is SGHAT and CDR2 FQNNGV. This CDR3 spans 15 amino acids. The CDR3 nucleotides read TGTGCCAGCAGCTTAGCTGGCAGGGTGAACACTGAAGCTTTCTTT. This translates into CASSLAGRVNTEAFF.

V usage is TRBV2 and J usage is TRBJ1-5; a weak D match, TRBD1 (6 bases). The germline CDR1 and CDR2 sequences are SNHLY and FYNNEI. This CDR3 is built from 13 residues. Trimming took 5 bases from V and 7 from J, leaving 12 bases between them. CDR3 bases: TGTGCCAGCAGTCGGACAGTTTACCAGCCCCAGCATTTT. This codes for CASSRTVYQPQHF.

V and J are TRBV28 and TRBJ2-6; D remains unclear. V was trimmed by 7 bases and J by 4 bases, leaving 11 bases between them. This CDR3 region has 14 residues. Germline V gene data show CDR1 as MDHEN and CDR2 as SYDVKM. The CDR3 is CASTHGSGANVLTF. DNA for the CDR3: TGTGCCAGCACCCACGGGTCAGGGGCCAACGTCCTGACTTTC.

V gene TRBV7-7 combines with J gene TRBJ1-1; tentative D call: TRBD1 (5 bases). The V end lost 6 bases, the J end lost 10 bases, and 15 bases lay between the germline ends. Germline loops: CDR1 SSHAT, CDR2 FNYEAQ (reference sequence). The CDR3 has 12 amino acids. The CDR3 DNA sequence: TGTGCCAGCAGTGGCGGGGGGATCGCAGCTTTCTTT. This codes for CASSGGGIAAFF. The complete variable domain, with remaining parts taken from reference TRBV7-7 and TRBJ1-1, reads GAGVSQSPRYKVTKRGQDVTLRCDPISSHATLYWYQQALGQGPEFLTYFNYEAQPDKSGLPSDRFSAERPEGSISTLTIQRTEQRDSAMYRCASSGGGIAAFFGQGTRLTVV.

The chain recombines TRBV2 with TRBJ1-2, with 12 bases identical to TRBD1. After removal of 7 bases from V and 8 bases from J, the junction contained 11 bases not matched to a gene. Germline CDR1 SNHLY, CDR2 FYNNEI. The CDR3 is 15 residues long. DNA for the CDR3: TGTGCCAGCACCCCCCTGGGACAGGGGGCAGGGGGCTACACCTTC. Translating it yields CASTPLGQGAGGYTF.